Listed below are T cell receptor beta chains from one sample, sequenced in a study of T cells in Graves' hyperthyroidism and ophthalmopathy. TCRdb fed the multiplex PCR reads into MiXCR, producing one record per CDR3 protein. The table lists under 300,000 distinct CDR3 sequences, roughly 15% of them singletons. The sample consisted of blood. The receptors come from a woman aged 45-65 years with Graves' hyperthyroidism that later progressed to Graves' ophthalmopathy. Each CDR3 is given with its conserved first and last residue. D genes are given only for firm matches. Clone size, where shown, is once, few, many, or a class for clones that have expanded.

v_gene: TRBV29-1
d_gene: .
abundance: .
j_gene: TRBJ1-2
CDR3nt: TGCAGCGTCTCGGACAAAAACTATGGCTACACCTTC
CDR3aa: CSVSDKNYGYTF

v_gene: TRBV25-1
d_gene: TRBD2
abundance: .
j_gene: TRBJ2-2
CDR3nt: TGTGCCAGCAGTGGACTAGCGGGGGGTGTCAACACCGGGGAGCTGTTTTTT
CDR3aa: CASSGLAGGVNTGELFF

v_gene: TRBV7-9
d_gene: .
abundance: many
j_gene: TRBJ2-7
CDR3nt: TGTGCCAGCAGCTTTTTGGTTAGCGGATACGAGCAGTACTTC
CDR3aa: CASSFLVSGYEQYF

v_gene: TRBV7-2
d_gene: .
abundance: many
j_gene: TRBJ1-2
CDR3nt: TGTGCCAGCAGCTCCCTCCGGGACACTTATGGCTACACCTTC
CDR3aa: CASSSLRDTYGYTF

v_gene: TRBV28
d_gene: TRBD1
abundance: many
j_gene: TRBJ1-6
CDR3nt: TGTGCCAGCAGTTTACCCGGGACAGGGGTTCTCACCCTCCACTTT
CDR3aa: CASSLPGTGVLTLHF

v_gene: TRBV27
d_gene: .
abundance: many
j_gene: TRBJ2-7
CDR3nt: TGTGCCAGCAGTTTCTGGACGTGGGCCAGCTCCTACGAGCAGTACTTC
CDR3aa: CASSFWTWASSYEQYF

v_gene: TRBV7-9
d_gene: .
abundance: many
j_gene: TRBJ2-2
CDR3nt: TGTGCCAGCAGCTTGCAAATCACCGGGGAGCTGTTTTTT
CDR3aa: CASSLQITGELFF

v_gene: TRBV28
d_gene: .
abundance: .
j_gene: TRBJ1-5
CDR3nt: TGTGCCAGCAAGGGTCTCGGTGGGGCGCAGCAGCCCCAGCATTTT
CDR3aa: CASKGLGGAQQPQHF

v_gene: TRBV6-6
d_gene: .
abundance: .
j_gene: TRBJ2-2
CDR3nt: TGTGCCAGCAGTTACTCACTTGGCAGGTCGGGGGTGGGGGAGCTGTTTTTT
CDR3aa: CASSYSLGRSGVGELFF

v_gene: TRBV7-9
d_gene: .
abundance: .
j_gene: TRBJ1-6
CDR3nt: TGTGCCAGCAGCGGAACCGGGTCCCTGGATTCACCCCTCCACTTT
CDR3aa: CASSGTGSLDSPLHF

v_gene: TRBV27
d_gene: TRBD1
abundance: many
j_gene: TRBJ2-7
CDR3nt: TGTGCCAGCAGTTTCAGGGGGCAGTTCTACGAGCAGTACTTC
CDR3aa: CASSFRGQFYEQYF

v_gene: TRBV4-1
d_gene: .
abundance: .
j_gene: TRBJ2-7
CDR3nt: TGCGCCAGCAGTCATACCAAGCTGGCTTGGGAGCAGTACTTC
CDR3aa: CASSHTKLAWEQYF

v_gene: TRBV19
d_gene: TRBD1
abundance: few
j_gene: TRBJ2-7
CDR3nt: TGTGCCAGTAGTATGGGACAGTGGAGCTACGAGCAGTACTTC
CDR3aa: CASSMGQWSYEQYF

v_gene: TRBV7-9
d_gene: .
abundance: many
j_gene: TRBJ2-1
CDR3nt: TGTGCCAGCATCCATCCTCAGGGTAAGGCCTACAATGAGCAGTTCTTC
CDR3aa: CASIHPQGKAYNEQFF

v_gene: TRBV7-9
d_gene: TRBD1
abundance: .
j_gene: TRBJ1-2
CDR3nt: TGTGCCAGCAGCGACCGGGACAGGGGATATGGCTACACCTTC
CDR3aa: CASSDRDRGYGYTF

v_gene: TRBV27
d_gene: .
abundance: many
j_gene: TRBJ1-5
CDR3nt: TGTGCCAGCAGCACCAAGGCCCAAGGGGAAATTGGGCGCAATCAGCCCCAGCATTTT
CDR3aa: CASSTKAQGEIGRNQPQHF

v_gene: TRBV29-1
d_gene: .
abundance: many
j_gene: TRBJ2-7
CDR3nt: TGCAGCTCCTTGCGGGACAACGAGCAGTACTTC
CDR3aa: CSSLRDNEQYF

v_gene: TRBV6-1
d_gene: TRBD1
abundance: few
j_gene: TRBJ1-1
CDR3nt: TGTGCCAGCAGTCCCCGACAGGGTAGCTCCATGGGGGCTTTCTTT
CDR3aa: CASSPRQGSSMGAFF

v_gene: TRBV4-1
d_gene: TRBD2
abundance: many
j_gene: TRBJ2-1
CDR3nt: TGCGCCAGCAGCCGACCCGGGACTACGAGTGAGCAGTTCTTC
CDR3aa: CASSRPGTTSEQFF

v_gene: TRBV5-4
d_gene: TRBD2
abundance: .
j_gene: TRBJ2-5
CDR3nt: TGTGCCAGCAGCCTGGGTATCCTAGCGGGAGGCGAGACCCAGTACTTC
CDR3aa: CASSLGILAGGETQYF

v_gene: TRBV24-1
d_gene: .
abundance: many
j_gene: TRBJ2-3
CDR3nt: TGTGCCACCAGTGACTCTCTAGCGCCCGGGGGAGAGACGCAGTATTTT
CDR3aa: CATSDSLAPGGETQYF

v_gene: TRBV24-1
d_gene: .
abundance: many
j_gene: TRBJ1-1
CDR3nt: TGTGCCACCAGTGATAACAGGGCGAACACTGAAGCTTTCTTT
CDR3aa: CATSDNRANTEAFF

v_gene: TRBV30
d_gene: .
abundance: many
j_gene: TRBJ1-1
CDR3nt: TGTGCCTGGAGAAAAGGATCCCGGGGGACTGAAGCTTTCTTT
CDR3aa: CAWRKGSRGTEAFF

v_gene: TRBV2
d_gene: .
abundance: many
j_gene: TRBJ1-2
CDR3nt: TGTGCCAGCAGCTTCTCCCCGGGGGCAAACTATGGCTACACCTTC
CDR3aa: CASSFSPGANYGYTF

v_gene: TRBV5-1
d_gene: .
abundance: .
j_gene: TRBJ2-2
CDR3nt: TGCGCCAGCAGCTTGGTGAGCACCGGGGAGCTGTTTTTT
CDR3aa: CASSLVSTGELFF

v_gene: TRBV29-1
d_gene: .
abundance: many
j_gene: TRBJ2-7
CDR3nt: TGCAGCGTTGGGGAGACGCGGACCTACGAGCAGTACTTC
CDR3aa: CSVGETRTYEQYF

v_gene: TRBV28
d_gene: .
abundance: many
j_gene: TRBJ2-1
CDR3nt: TGTGCCAGCAGTTTTGTGGACGACTACAATGAGCAGTTCTTC
CDR3aa: CASSFVDDYNEQFF

v_gene: TRBV28
d_gene: .
abundance: many
j_gene: TRBJ2-7
CDR3nt: TGTGCCAGCAGTTCCACTGGGGGAGGCTCCTACGAGCAGTACTTC
CDR3aa: CASSSTGGGSYEQYF

v_gene: TRBV7-9
d_gene: TRBD2
abundance: few
j_gene: TRBJ2-2
CDR3nt: TGTGCCAGCAAGCTCGGCACGGGAGGGCTCCGGGAGCTGTTTTTT
CDR3aa: CASKLGTGGLRELFF

v_gene: TRBV4-1
d_gene: .
abundance: .
j_gene: TRBJ2-5
CDR3nt: TGCGCCAGCAGCCAAGTATCGTCCGGGGAGACCCAGTACTTC
CDR3aa: CASSQVSSGETQYF

v_gene: TRBV19
d_gene: .
abundance: .
j_gene: TRBJ1-5
CDR3nt: TGTGCCAGTAGTTCGACTTATCAGCCCCAGCATTTT
CDR3aa: CASSSTYQPQHF

v_gene: TRBV29-1
d_gene: TRBD2
abundance: .
j_gene: TRBJ2-1
CDR3nt: TGCAGCGTAGGGACTAGCGGGAAGGATGAGCAGTTCTTC
CDR3aa: CSVGTSGKDEQFF

v_gene: TRBV7-8
d_gene: TRBD1
abundance: many
j_gene: TRBJ1-1
CDR3nt: TGTGCCAGCAGCCCAGGACAGGGGTCGACTGAAGCTTTCTTT
CDR3aa: CASSPGQGSTEAFF

v_gene: TRBV2
d_gene: .
abundance: many
j_gene: TRBJ2-5
CDR3nt: TGTGCCAGCAGTGAGCAGGGAGGGGGGGAGACCCAGTACTTC
CDR3aa: CASSEQGGGETQYF

v_gene: TRBV6-1
d_gene: .
abundance: many
j_gene: TRBJ1-6
CDR3nt: TGTGCCAGCAGTCCTCCGGGAGATAATTCACCCCTCCACTTT
CDR3aa: CASSPPGDNSPLHF

v_gene: TRBV2
d_gene: .
abundance: .
j_gene: TRBJ1-5
CDR3nt: TGTGCCAGCAGTATGGTAAATCAGCCCCAGCATTTT
CDR3aa: CASSMVNQPQHF

v_gene: TRBV3-1
d_gene: .
abundance: .
j_gene: TRBJ1-6
CDR3nt: TGTGCCAGCAGCCTGAGGGCAGTTAATTCACCCCTCCACTTT
CDR3aa: CASSLRAVNSPLHF

v_gene: TRBV11-2
d_gene: .
abundance: many
j_gene: TRBJ2-3
CDR3nt: TGTGCCAGCCGTGTAGCGGACCCGCAGTATTTT
CDR3aa: CASRVADPQYF

v_gene: TRBV5-1
d_gene: .
abundance: many
j_gene: TRBJ1-2
CDR3nt: TGCGCCAGCAGCTTGGACCACAGGGACGGCGGCTACACCTTC
CDR3aa: CASSLDHRDGGYTF

v_gene: TRBV5-1
d_gene: .
abundance: many
j_gene: TRBJ2-5
CDR3nt: TGCGCCAGCAGCTATCCAAGAGAGACCCAGTACTTC
CDR3aa: CASSYPRETQYF

v_gene: TRBV6-1
d_gene: .
abundance: .
j_gene: TRBJ1-4
CDR3nt: TGTGCCAGCAGTCCCTCGGGCTCAACTAATGAAAAACTGTTTTTT
CDR3aa: CASSPSGSTNEKLFF

v_gene: TRBV6-1
d_gene: .
abundance: .
j_gene: TRBJ2-6
CDR3nt: TGTGCCAGCAGTGAACACTCTGGGGCCAACGTCCTGACTTTC
CDR3aa: CASSEHSGANVLTF

v_gene: TRBV6-1
d_gene: .
abundance: many
j_gene: TRBJ1-3
CDR3nt: TGTGCCAGCAGTTCGGAACGTCGAGGGCCTGGAAACACCATATATTTT
CDR3aa: CASSSERRGPGNTIYF